This entry describes one TCR beta chain. The antigen remains undetermined. This sample was taken from a study of cytomegalovirus exposure and HLA in healthy donors. Study-wide results and caveats: The authors enumerated over 150 TCR beta chains as linked to cytomegalovirus.

The PCR ran on 60 Vbeta and 13 Jbeta primers. Generated by immunoSEQ multiplex PCR, the TCRdb table keeps only in-frame clones and is missing some. This table holds some 110,000 clones, 60% to 80% found once. V was shortened by 4 bases and J by 5 bases, with 18 bases between the two germline ends. The CDR3 runs 15 residues. Looked up from germline, CDR1 is SGHRS and CDR2 is YFSETQ. The chain is built from TRBV5-1 and TRBJ2-5, with TRBD1 as a possible D gene (6 bases). The source is a man aged 50-59 years in good health and CMV-seropositive. Specimen: PBMCs. DNA for the CDR3: TGCGCCAGCAGCCCCGGGCCAAGGGGGTGGGAGACCCAGTACTTC. As protein: CASSPGPRGWETQYF.